This T cell receptor (beta chain) stems from a study of T-cell reconstitution after alpha-beta-depleted transplantation in children. Unique molecular identifiers were built into the TCRbeta library. MiXCR, applied by TCRdb to the PCR reads, yields one record per CDR3 protein. Of approximately 230,000 distinct CDR3 sequences in the sample, roughly 24% were seen once. The study's findings and limits: Expanded graft clones, several hundred of them, were reportedly the source of alpha-beta T cells about two months after transplant. T-cell numbers and diversity one year post-transplant derived largely from freshly generated T cells. Recipient T cells and thymic progenitors that survived gave rise to the high TCRbeta diversity observed at day 60 in some patients.

V gave up 5 bases and J gave up 1 base, with 18 bases separating them. The CDR3 has 17 amino acids. Germline-derived CDR1 and CDR2 are MNHEY and SMNVEV (reference sequence). This clonotype was counted many times. The antigen is undetermined. The source material was PBMCs, sampled before TCRalphabeta/CD19-depleted stem cell transplant. This chain links TRBV27 with TRBJ2-1; perhaps TRBD1 as D (5 bases). The receptor's source is a girl aged 2-10 years with Fanconi anemia, due to receive a stem cell transplant. This CDR3 reads CASSTHVWGYSYNEQFF. CDR3 nucleotides: TGTGCCAGCAGTACCCACGTTTGGGGCTATTCCTACAATGAGCAGTTCTTC.